This T cell receptor beta chain was observed in a study of Tregs in tolerant kidney transplant recipients. Study-level points and caveats: Activated donor B cell expansion appeared to reveal the most relevant donor-specific TCRbeta repertoire.

On this clone itself: What it recognizes is unknown.

CDR1 is SEHNR, CDR2 FQNEAQ, per germline (reference sequence). The CDR3 has 14 residues. Unmatched junction bases numbered 6, after V lost 7 bases and J lost 0 bases. Clones were read by immunoSEQ multiplex PCR, and TCRdb kept only the in-frame ones, dropping some. Here the sample spans 9,400 or so clones, 40% to 50% being singletons. Sequenced input: CD4+ T cells from blood cultured with allogeneic cells. The chain recombines TRBV7-9 with TRBJ2-7; 7 positions match TRBD2. The receptor was derived from a human donor in good health. CDR3 amino acids: CASTARGSSYEQYF. The CDR3, as DNA: TGTGCCAGCACTGCCCGCGGGAGCTCCTACGAGCAGTACTTC.